This passage covers 27 T cell receptor beta chains from one sample sequenced in a study of cytomegalovirus exposure and HLA in healthy donors. PCR involved 60 Vbeta and 13 Jbeta primers. Sequenced by immunoSEQ multiplex PCR; TCRdb stores in-frame clones only, minus some. The sample records 100,000 to 150,000 clones, around 74% being singletons. Sequencing was performed on PBMCs. The receptors come from a man between 35 and 55 years old in good health and CMV-seropositive.

The genes are TRBV7-2 and TRBJ2-1; 7 nucleotides align to TRBD2. CDR1 SGHTA and CDR2 FQGNSA come from the germline V gene. J lost 8 bases, V lost 5 bases, and 15 bases had no gene match. The CDR3 contains 16 residues. The CDR3 loop is CASSDTGTNPADEQFF. The CDR3 region has the DNA TGTGCCAGCAGCGACACCGGGACTAACCCTGCGGATGAGCAGTTCTTC.

This chain connects TRBV9 to TRBJ2-1, with a possible D match to TRBD2 (5 bases). The CDR3 has 12 amino acids. Trimming cost V 0 bases and J 11 bases, with 9 bases left between them. Germline V gene sequence: CDR1 SGDLS, CDR2 YYNGEE. CDR3 protein: CASSVGRAKQFF. CDR3 coding DNA: TGTGCCAGCAGCGTAGGGCGGGCCAAGCAGTTCTTC. Drawing the rest from reference TRBV9 and TRBJ2-1, the complete variable domain is DSGVTQTPKHLITATGQRVTLRCSPRSGDLSVYWYQQSLDQGLQFLIQYYNGEERAKGNILERFSAQQFPDLHSELNLSSLELGDSALYFCASSVGRAKQFFGPGTRLTVL.

The chain uses TRBV19 and TRBJ2-7; D is perhaps TRBD1 (5 bases). The CDR3 sequence is 14 residues long. The ends were cut back, 5 bases at V and 4 bases at J, with 15 bases in the middle. The germline gives CDR1 LNHDA, CDR2 SQIVND (reference sequence). The CDR3 DNA sequence: TGTGCCAGTAGTCCTGGGGCCATCTTTTACGAGCAGTACTTC. Its protein product is CASSPGAIFYEQYF.

The chain couples TRBV27 to TRBJ2-1; D possibly corresponds to TRBD1 (6 bases). The germline CDR1 and CDR2 sequences are MNHEY and SMNVEV (reference sequence). This CDR3 comprises 15 residues. V shed 6 bases and J shed 6 bases, with 18 bases lying between them. The chain's CDR3 is CASSRIGGEGNEQFF. The DNA for the CDR3 is TGTGCCAGCAGCCGAATAGGGGGAGAGGGCAATGAGCAGTTCTTC.

This clone was seen just once. The CDR3 here is CASSFRGGGYTF. CDR3 nucleotide sequence: TGTGCCAGCAGTTTCCGTGGGGGCGGCTACACCTTC. The chain is built from TRBV27 and TRBJ1-2, with D possibly matching TRBD1 (6 bases). The CDR3 is 12 amino acids. The germline V and J ends were trimmed by 3 bases and 8 bases, with 10 bases remaining between them. Germline values: CDR1 MNHEY, CDR2 SMNVEV (reference sequence).

The gene calls are TRBV7-9 and TRBJ2-7, with 7 bases fitting TRBD1. Germline V gives CDR1 SEHNR, CDR2 FQNEAQ (reference sequence). The CDR3 spans 13 residues. Germline trimming cut 5 bases from V and 0 bases from J; bases unmatched to any gene: 1. CDR3 nucleotides: TGTGCCAGCAGCGGGACAGACTCCTACGAGCAGTACTTC. It is translated as CASSGTDSYEQYF.

The chain links TRBV28 to TRBJ2-1, with 14 nucleotides matching TRBD2. Germline assignment: CDR1 MDHEN and CDR2 SYDVKM. With 8 bases clipped from V and 0 bases from J, the junction kept 6 bases outside the gene matches. The CDR3 spans 17 residues. The CDR3 protein is CASRLAGGSGSYNEQFF. The CDR3 coding sequence is TGTGCCAGCCGACTAGCGGGAGGGAGTGGCTCCTACAATGAGCAGTTCTTC. The variable domain in full, with the rest retrieved from reference TRBV28 and TRBJ2-1, is DVKVTQSSRYLVKRTGEKVFLECVQDMDHENMFWYRQDPGLGLRLIYFSYDVKMKEKGDIPEGYSVSREKKERFSLILESASTNQTSMYLCASRLAGGSGSYNEQFFGPGTRLTVL.

This rearrangement joins TRBV19 to TRBJ2-1; no firm D call. CDR3 length: 15 amino acids. V dropped 3 bases and J dropped 5 bases, with 14 bases sitting between them. Per the germline V gene, CDR1 is LNHDA and CDR2 is SQIVND (reference sequence). The CDR3 DNA follows: TGTGCCAGTAGTATGGTGCAAGCCCTAAACAATGAGCAGTTCTTC. Amino acid sequence: CASSMVQALNNEQFF.

The chain recombines TRBV18 with TRBJ1-1; D is ambiguous. V was pared by 5 bases and J by 6 bases, with 10 bases between. The CDR3 extends over 12 amino acids. CDR1 and CDR2 (germline): KGHSH, LQKENI. CDR3 DNA: TGTGCCAGCTCATCCGACGCGGCTGAAGCTTTCTTT. Translating it yields CASSSDAAEAFF.

The chain couples TRBV5-4 to TRBJ1-5; 7 bases agree with TRBD1. With V trimmed by 2 bases and J by 3 bases, 2 bases remained unmatched. The CDR3 spans 14 residues. Germline V gene lookup returns CDR1 SGHNT and CDR2 YYREEE (reference sequence). Here the CDR3 reads CASSLQGHNQPQHF. The CDR3 bases are TGTGCCAGCAGCTTACAGGGGCACAATCAGCCCCAGCATTTT.

The chain combines TRBV5-1 with TRBJ2-5; D is undetermined. Trimming removed 4 bases from V and 5 bases from J, with 18 bases in between. The CDR3 covers 15 residues. CDR1 and CDR2 from the germline V gene are SGHRS and YFSETQ. DNA of the CDR3: TGCGCCAGCAGCCCCGCCCCCAGTCCCCAGGAGACCCAGTACTTC. Its translation: CASSPAPSPQETQYF.

The chain has TRBV7-8 and TRBJ2-7; 10 nucleotides align to TRBD1. Germline lookup yields CDR1 SGHVS and CDR2 FQNEAQ. The CDR3 is made up of 15 amino acids. V shed 3 bases, J shed 6 bases, and the junction held 8 bases outside the gene matches. CDR3 bases: TGTGCCAGCAGCTTGGGAGGGACAGGGGTACGCGAGCAGTACTTC. It translates to CASSLGGTGVREQYF. Complete variable domain (other parts from reference TRBV7-8 and TRBJ2-7): GAGVSQSPRYKVAKRGQDVALRCDPISGHVSLFWYQQALGQGPEFLTYFQNEAQLDKSGLPSDRFFAERPEGSVSTLKIQRTQQEDSAVYLCASSLGGTGVREQYFGPGTRLTVT.

CDR3 nucleotides: TGTGCCAGCGGACCACGGACAGGGAACACTGAAGCTTTCTTT. Protein: CASGPRTGNTEAFF. V and J are TRBV6-1 and TRBJ1-1; TRBD1 matches 7 bases. The CDR3 consists of 14 residues. V was pared by 8 bases and J by 1 base, with 7 bases of the junction left unmatched. Germline V gene data show CDR1 as MNHNS and CDR2 as SASEGT.

There are a few counts of this clone. The rearrangement links TRBV7-2 to TRBJ1-1, with TRBD1 as a possible D gene (5 bases). With 1 base removed from V and 6 bases from J, the gap between germline ends came to 12 bases. From germline, CDR1 is SGHTA and CDR2 FQGNSA. The CDR3 runs to 14 residues. The CDR3 here is CASSLGQGFPEAFF. As DNA, the CDR3 is TGTGCCAGCAGCTTAGGGCAGGGATTCCCTGAAGCTTTCTTT.

This chain joins TRBV4-2 and TRBJ2-4; 10 bases agree with TRBD1. After removal of 2 bases from V and 3 bases from J, the junction contained 1 base not matched to a gene. Germline-derived CDR1 and CDR2 are LGHNA and YNFKEQ. The CDR3 is 15 amino acids. In nucleotides, the CDR3 is TGTGCCAGCAGCCAACGGACAGGGGGCAAAAACATTCAGTACTTC. Translated, it gives CASSQRTGGKNIQYF.

The V and J genes are TRBV5-1 and TRBJ1-5, with D possibly matching TRBD1 (6 bases). CDR1 and CDR2 (germline): SGHRS, YFSETQ. CDR3 length equals 15 residues. V lost 0 bases, J lost 3 bases, and 10 bases lay in between. CDR3 nucleotides: TGCGCCAGCAGCTTGGGGGACATTCTCAATCAGCCCCAGCATTTT. It specifies CASSLGDILNQPQHF.

A few counts support this clone. This chain uses TRBV7-8 with TRBJ2-7, with D perhaps matching TRBD1 (6 bases). V was clipped by 1 base and J by 5 bases, with 15 bases between them. Germline assignment: CDR1 SGHVS and CDR2 FQNEAQ. The CDR3 consists of 15 residues. CDR3 in DNA: TGTGCCAGCAGCTTAGAGCGGTCAGGGGTCCACGAGCAGTACTTC. Translation: CASSLERSGVHEQYF.

The chain carries TRBV30 and TRBJ1-5; D is undetermined. The CDR3 contains 14 residues. CDR1 and CDR2 from the germline V gene are GTSNPN and SVGIG (reference sequence). Between the trimmed V and J ends, which lost 1 base and 0 bases, there was a span of 7 bases. Here the CDR3 reads CAWSDNYSNQPQHF. The CDR3 DNA sequence: TGTGCCTGGAGTGACAATTATAGCAATCAGCCCCAGCATTTT.

This clone was counted between two and nine times. The rearrangement links TRBV27 to TRBJ2-7; 9 bases are a match to TRBD1. Germline V gene data show CDR1 as MNHEY and CDR2 as SMNVEV (reference sequence). Trimming at V came to 6 bases and at J to 3 bases, leaving 6 bases not matched to a gene. The CDR3 runs to 14 residues. The CDR3 sequence: CASSAGQGSYEQYF. DNA for the CDR3: TGTGCCAGCAGCGCAGGACAGGGGAGCTACGAGCAGTACTTC.

V gene TRBV10-3 combines with J gene TRBJ1-2; D not certain. From germline, CDR1 is ENHRY and CDR2 SYGVKD. V was cut by 8 bases and J by 0 bases, with 10 bases left in between. CDR3 length: 13 amino acids. The CDR3 nucleotides read TGTGCCATCGGAGATAATACTAACTATGGCTACACCTTC. Its translation: CAIGDNTNYGYTF.

The chain has TRBV5-6 and TRBJ2-1, with 9 bases lining up with TRBD1. V trimming: 2 bases; J trimming: 1 base; junction bases outside the gene matches: 4. In germline, CDR1 is SGHDT, CDR2 YYEEEE. The CDR3 runs 16 residues. CDR3 bases: TGTGCCAGCAGCTTATACGACAGGGGGTCCTACAATGAGCAGTTCTTC. This translates into CASSLYDRGSYNEQFF.

V and J are TRBV7-8 and TRBJ1-5, with TRBD1 matching 10 bases. Germline CDR1 is SGHVS and CDR2 is FQNEAQ. V was pared by 5 bases and J by 2 bases, with 9 bases of the junction left unmatched. CDR3 size: 17 residues. DNA of the CDR3: TGTGCCAGCAGCCCCCAGACAGGGGGCGAGGGCAATCAGCCCCAGCATTTT. Encoded protein: CASSPQTGGEGNQPQHF.

V gene TRBV19 combines with J gene TRBJ1-3; D not resolved. The ends were cut back, 3 bases at V and 1 base at J, with 7 bases in the middle. This CDR3 contains 14 residues. Germline CDR1 LNHDA, CDR2 SQIVND (reference sequence). The CDR3 DNA sequence: TGTGCCAGTAGTATTTCAGGATCTGGAAACACCATATATTTT. It codes for CASSISGSGNTIYF.

This sequence joins TRBV6-6 and TRBJ2-7; 8 nucleotides align to TRBD1. In germline, CDR1 is MNHNY, CDR2 SVGAGI (reference sequence). The CDR3 loop spans 14 amino acids. Trimming cost V 6 bases and J 3 bases; bases outside gene matches: 7. The CDR3 DNA is TGTGCCAGCAGCCGACAGGGGACAATCTACGAGCAGTACTTC. Translated: CASSRQGTIYEQYF.

The chain is built from TRBV6-1 and TRBJ1-5; D is unresolved. The V end lost 8 bases, the J end lost 0 bases, and 14 bases lay between the germline ends. Germline V CDR1 and CDR2: MNHNS, SASEGT. The CDR3 contains 15 residues. CDR3 in amino acids: CASSTGSYSNQPQHF. CDR3 coding DNA: TGTGCCAGCTCGACCGGGAGCTATAGCAATCAGCCCCAGCATTTT.

The chain recombines TRBV7-9 with TRBJ1-5; a possible D gene is TRBD1 (6 bases). CDR1 and CDR2 from the germline V gene are SEHNR and FQNEAQ (reference sequence). V shed 1 base and J shed 0 bases, with 7 bases lying between them. The CDR3 covers 15 residues. The CDR3 loop is CASSLGGGSNQPQHF. CDR3 sequence (DNA): TGTGCCAGCAGCTTAGGAGGGGGTAGCAATCAGCCCCAGCATTTT.

The rearrangement joins TRBV18 to TRBJ2-6, with TRBD1 matching 9 bases. CDR1 is KGHSH and CDR2 is LQKENI in the germline V gene. This CDR3 has 18 residues. The V segment lost 5 bases and the J segment 0 bases; nucleotides outside the gene matches: 8. The CDR3 coding sequence is TGTGCCAGCTCATCGTCCCGGGACAGGGCCTCTGGGGCCAACGTCCTGACTTTC. Translated: CASSSSRDRASGANVLTF.